This T cell receptor (beta chain) was captured in a study of shared clonotypes between healthy human individuals. Only in-frame clones appear in the TCRdb table, and some are missing; sequencing was by immunoSEQ multiplex PCR. The sample contains around 240,000 clones, 50% to 75% of which appear only once. The V end was cut by 3 bases, the J end by 8 bases, with 11 bases between. This CDR3 is 13 amino acids long. Germline V gene data show CDR1 as SNHLY and CDR2 as FYNNEI. The chain has TRBV2 and TRBJ2-1, with D possibly TRBD2 on 5 matching bases. Sequenced material: memory CD4+ T cells sorted from blood. Subset: CD45RA-negative fraction. The origin of this receptor is a man aged 25 to 40 in good health. The CDR3 region is CASSERAVYEQFF. CDR3 bases: TGTGCCAGCAGTGAGAGGGCGGTCTATGAGCAGTTCTTC.